At least ten counts were recorded for the clone carrying this T cell receptor beta chain. The CDR3 is made up of 13 amino acids. The germline CDR1 and CDR2 sequences are SGHTA and FQGTGA. V lost 2 bases and J 5 bases, leaving 7 bases between the germline ends. This specimen belongs to a study of blood T cells in healthy people across ages. Primers used in a second PCR of roughly 6 to 12 cycles were a sample-barcoded 5' primer and a J-beta primer mix. TCRdb passed the 5' RACE reads through MiXCR, listing each CDR3 protein once. Among fewer than 1,200,000 distinct CDR3 sequences listed, about 25% were seen once. These data also featured in a second study, about T cells of mothers and their children. This second report adds: Second-round PCR products received sample barcodes and 2-4 random nucleotides from the M1S primer.

The sample comprised blood. This clonotype was sampled from a girl aged 2 to 9 in good health. The chain combines TRBV7-3 with TRBJ2-1; D might be TRBD1 (5 bases). As DNA, the CDR3 is TGTGCCAGCAGCTTAGGGGCGAACAATGAGCAGTTCTTC. Its protein is CASSLGANNEQFF.